The 30 T cell receptor beta chains given below trace back to one sample, sequenced in a study of cytomegalovirus exposure and HLA in healthy donors. PCR involved 60 Vbeta and 13 Jbeta primers. The data were produced by immunoSEQ multiplex PCR, yet TCRdb's version contains in-frame clones alone and is incomplete. Of about 150,000 clones listed, about three fifths were seen once; the top ten hold roughly 6.8%. The material sequenced was PBMCs. These receptors were taken from a woman aged 55-69 years in good health and CMV-seropositive.

The chain couples TRBV6-1 to TRBJ1-1, with TRBD1 as a possible D gene (6 bases). The CDR3 contains 13 residues. Germline V gene lookup returns CDR1 MNHNS and CDR2 SASEGT. V was pared by 6 bases and J by 1 base, with 9 bases between. This chain's CDR3 is CASRAQGNTEAFF. The CDR3 bases are TGTGCCAGCAGGGCACAGGGGAACACTGAAGCTTTCTTT.

This clone was observed a few times. The rearrangement joins TRBV27 to TRBJ2-3; 8 bases are a match to TRBD1. After removal of 5 bases from V and 1 base from J, the junction contained 8 bases not matched to a gene. The CDR3 covers 16 residues. Germline-derived CDR1 and CDR2 are MNHEY and SMNVEV (reference sequence). The CDR3 sequence is CASSPRTGWGTDTQYF. The CDR3 DNA reads TGTGCCAGCAGTCCCCGGACAGGGTGGGGCACAGATACGCAGTATTTT.

The J gene is TRBJ1-5, the V gene TRBV2, with D possibly TRBD1 on 5 matching bases. From germline, CDR1 is SNHLY and CDR2 FYNNEI. This CDR3 region has 15 residues. V shed 8 bases and J shed 4 bases, with 18 bases lying between them. CDR3 coding DNA: TGTGCCAGCTCCTCAAAGGGGATCGGGAATCAGCCCCAGCATTTT. Translating gives CASSSKGIGNQPQHF.

This clone came up a few times. The CDR3 spells CASSPYRAHEQYF. DNA of the CDR3: TGCGCCAGCAGCCCCTACAGGGCCCACGAGCAGTACTTC. The gene calls are TRBV5-1 and TRBJ2-7, with D perhaps matching TRBD1 (6 bases). The CDR3 covers 13 residues. V dropped 4 bases and J dropped 5 bases, with 13 bases sitting between them. Germline V gene lookup returns CDR1 SGHRS and CDR2 YFSETQ.

The chain couples TRBV9 to TRBJ2-2; TRBD2 might be the D (5 bases). CDR1 is SGDLS, CDR2 YYNGEE, per germline. CDR3 length: 15 amino acids. V was pared by 0 bases and J by 6 bases, with 12 bases between. CDR3 in amino acids: CASSVVTGMPGELFF. Written as DNA, the CDR3 is TGTGCCAGCAGCGTAGTGACGGGAATGCCCGGGGAGCTGTTTTTT.

The chain is built from TRBV18 and TRBJ1-1, with 10 bases fitting TRBD1. The germline gives CDR1 KGHSH, CDR2 LQKENI. V was pared by 4 bases and J by 4 bases, with 3 bases of the junction left unmatched. This CDR3 contains 14 residues. The CDR3: CASSRTGGSTEAFF. CDR3 bases: TGTGCCAGCTCACGGACAGGGGGAAGCACTGAAGCTTTCTTT.

With respect to this clone: At one boundary the junction diverges from the germline segment, which might be a read error. This chain connects TRBV5-1 to TRBJ2-3; the D gene is possibly TRBD1 (6 bases). The CDR3 extends over 14 amino acids. CDR1 is SGHRS, CDR2 YFSETQ, per germline. The CDR3 spells CASSETTPTGTQYF. The CDR3, as DNA: TGCGCCAGCAGCGAAACGACACCGACAGGTACGCAGTATTTT.

This chain connects TRBV14 to TRBJ2-7; 12 nucleotides match TRBD2. The CDR3 contains 15 residues. Losses at the gene ends were 4 bases for V and 7 bases for J; bases not matched to a gene: 8. Germline CDR1 SGHDN, CDR2 FVKESK. CDR3 coding DNA: TGTGCCAGCAGCCGTGGACTAGCGGGATTAGGGGAGCAGTACTTC. Amino acids: CASSRGLAGLGEQYF. The variable domain in full, completed from reference TRBV14 and TRBJ2-7, reads EAGVTQFPSHSVIEKGQTVTLRCDPISGHDNLYWYRRVMGKEIKFLLHFVKESKQDESGMPNNRFLAERTGGTYSTLKVQPAELEDSGVYFCASSRGLAGLGEQYFGPGTRLTVT.

This chain links TRBV9 with TRBJ2-1; 11 positions agree with TRBD2. Per the germline V gene, CDR1 is SGDLS and CDR2 is YYNGEE. The ends lost 3 bases at V and 8 bases at J; junction bases unmatched: 7. This CDR3 has 15 residues. Here the CDR3 DNA reads TGTGCCAGCAGCGCTGGGACTAGCGGACGGCATGAGCAGTTCTTC. Translated: CASSAGTSGRHEQFF.

The table lists this clone with a few counts. The rearrangement joins TRBV7-9 to TRBJ1-2; a weak D match, TRBD1 (6 bases). Trimming shortened V by 0 bases and J by 2 bases, and 10 bases separated the two germline ends. Germline values: CDR1 SEHNR, CDR2 FQNEAQ (reference sequence). The CDR3 sequence is 15 residues long. The CDR3: CASSLAGQRNYGYTF. DNA for the CDR3: TGTGCCAGCAGCTTAGCAGGACAGAGAAACTATGGCTACACCTTC.

The chain joins TRBV7-2 to TRBJ2-1; 9 bases fit TRBD2. Germline V lookup: CDR1 SGHTA, CDR2 FQGNSA. The CDR3 consists of 16 residues. Trimming took 1 base from V and 5 from J; bases not matched to a gene: 6. This CDR3 is CASSLEISGGNNEQFF. The CDR3 DNA is TGTGCCAGCAGCTTAGAAATTAGCGGGGGAAACAATGAGCAGTTCTTC.

Written as DNA, the CDR3 is TGCGCCAGCAGCTTGGAGCTAGCGGGAGGTGAGCAGTACTTC. It codes for CASSLELAGGEQYF. The chain is built from TRBV5-1 and TRBJ2-7; 11 positions match TRBD2. There are 14 residues in the CDR3. With 0 bases clipped from V and 7 bases from J, the junction kept 3 bases outside the gene matches. CDR1 SGHRS and CDR2 YFSETQ come from the germline V gene.

The chain joins TRBV28 to TRBJ1-2, with D perhaps TRBD1 (5 bases). The CDR3 has 13 residues. Trimming removed 6 bases at V and 2 bases at J, with 10 bases between. Germline V gene sequence: CDR1 MDHEN, CDR2 SYDVKM. CDR3: CASRVDRNYGYTF. The DNA for the CDR3 is TGTGCCAGCAGGGTAGACAGAAACTATGGCTACACCTTC.

The count of this clone is one. The chain employs TRBV2 and TRBJ2-3; TRBD2 might be the D (5 bases). CDR3 length equals 13 residues. The germline V gene encodes CDR1 SNHLY and CDR2 FYNNEI. V was trimmed by 6 bases and J by 1 base, leaving 8 bases between them. CDR3 DNA: TGTGCCAGCAGGGACGGGGGCACAGATACGCAGTATTTT. It codes for CASRDGGTDTQYF.

In DNA form, the CDR3 reads TGTGCCAGCAGGCAGGCTCCACGTGAGCAGTTCTTC. Protein sequence: CASRQAPREQFF. The chain uses TRBV2 and TRBJ2-1; D is undetermined. This CDR3 comprises 12 residues. Germline V gives CDR1 SNHLY, CDR2 FYNNEI. Trimming stripped 6 bases from V and 9 bases from J, with 12 bases between.

The chain is built from TRBV28 and TRBJ2-1; D is undetermined. CDR1 and CDR2 (germline): MDHEN, SYDVKM. Trimming took off 3 bases at V and 5 bases at J, with 8 bases between the two ends. This CDR3 contains 13 residues. For the CDR3, the DNA is TGTGCCAGCAGTTTTGCGTCCCACAATGAGCAGTTCTTC. Translating it yields CASSFASHNEQFF.

The table lists this clone with a count of one. The chain links TRBV30 to TRBJ1-5; tentative D call: TRBD1 (6 bases). The germline V and J ends were trimmed by 1 base and 4 bases, with 11 bases remaining between them. CDR3 length equals 14 residues. Germline lookup yields CDR1 GTSNPN and CDR2 SVGIG (reference sequence). The CDR3 DNA follows: TGTGCCTGGAGTGGGGACAACCCAAATCAGCCCCAGCATTTT. This translates into CAWSGDNPNQPQHF.

The rearrangement uses TRBV10-3 and TRBJ1-2; the match to TRBD1 covers 9 bases. CDR1 ENHRY and CDR2 SYGVKD come from the germline V gene. CDR3 length: 14 amino acids. V dropped 7 bases and J dropped 7; count of bases not matched to a gene: 10. CDR3 nucleotide sequence: TGTGCCATCACCAGGGACAGGGATGTTCGTGGCTACACCTTC. Translation: CAITRDRDVRGYTF.

J is TRBJ2-5 and V is TRBV11-2; TRBD2 aligns across 7 bases. The CDR3 is made up of 17 amino acids. V gave up 0 bases and J gave up 5 bases; unmatched junction bases: 12. CDR1 SGHAT and CDR2 FQNNGV come from the germline V gene. CDR3 protein: CASSLDIGGGPWETQYF. The DNA for the CDR3 is TGTGCCAGCAGCTTAGATATTGGGGGAGGGCCCTGGGAGACCCAGTACTTC.

The chain is built from TRBV19 and TRBJ2-7, with a possible D match to TRBD2 (6 bases). The CDR3 is made up of 19 amino acids. Germline V gene lookup returns CDR1 LNHDA and CDR2 SQIVND (reference sequence). Trimming cost V 5 bases and J 5 bases, with 31 bases left between them. In nucleotides, the CDR3 is TGTGCCAGTAGTCCCACCCCCTTAGTTAGTAGCGGACGGAGGGACGAGCAGTACTTC. It yields the protein CASSPTPLVSSGRRDEQYF.

This chain connects TRBV6-5 to TRBJ1-6; 7 bases are a match to TRBD1. This CDR3 has 15 amino acids. Germline V gives CDR1 MNHEY, CDR2 SVGAGI. V was pared by 2 bases and J by 8 bases, with 6 bases of the junction left unmatched. The CDR3 reads CASSYQQGRHSPLHF. For the CDR3, the DNA is TGTGCCAGCAGTTACCAACAGGGGAGGCATTCACCCCTCCACTTT.

The table lists this clone with a few counts. J is TRBJ2-1 and V is TRBV11-1; tentative D call: TRBD2 (5 bases). Germline-derived CDR1 and CDR2 are SGHAT and FQDESV (reference sequence). This CDR3 is built from 13 residues. Trimming shortened V by 5 bases and J by 7 bases, and 12 bases separated the two germline ends. CDR3 region: CASSQLGWNEQFF. CDR3 nucleotides: TGTGCCAGCAGCCAACTAGGTTGGAATGAGCAGTTCTTC.

This clone turned up a few times. The rearrangement links TRBV18 to TRBJ2-6, with 12 nucleotides matching TRBD2. This CDR3 is built from 19 residues. Germline CDR1 KGHSH, CDR2 LQKENI. Losses at the gene ends were 3 bases for V and 0 bases for J; bases not matched to a gene: 6. As DNA, the CDR3 is TGTGCCAGCTCACCTATACAGACTAGCGGGAGCTCTGGGGCCAACGTCCTGACTTTC. This sequence encodes CASSPIQTSGSSGANVLTF.

The chain has TRBV30 and TRBJ1-6; no definite D call. The CDR3 spans 15 residues. The V end lost 0 bases, the J end lost 0 bases, and 6 bases lay between the germline ends. Germline loops: CDR1 GTSNPN, CDR2 SVGIG (reference sequence). CDR3 in DNA: TGTGCCTGGAGTGTACTAAGCTCCTATAATTCACCCCTCCACTTT. Amino acid sequence: CAWSVLSSYNSPLHF.

The chain employs TRBV5-1 and TRBJ1-2; D might be TRBD1 (6 bases). V dropped 0 bases and J dropped 0 bases, with 12 bases sitting between them. Germline loops: CDR1 SGHRS, CDR2 YFSETQ. CDR3 length equals 16 residues. The CDR3 nucleotides read TGCGCCAGCAGCTTGGGGGACACCATATCTAACTATGGCTACACCTTC. Translated, it gives CASSLGDTISNYGYTF.

The chain recombines TRBV16 with TRBJ2-7; 9 positions agree with TRBD1. Losses at the gene ends were 4 bases for V and 11 bases for J; bases not matched to a gene: 15. There are 15 residues in the CDR3. CDR1 KGHSY and CDR2 FQNENV come from the germline V gene. The CDR3 spells CASSPTLGQGGKKYF. Written as DNA, the CDR3 is TGTGCCAGCAGCCCCACCCTGGGACAGGGCGGGAAGAAGTACTTC. Based on the CDR3 plus reference TRBV16 and TRBJ2-7, the full variable domain is GEEVAQTPKHLVRGEGQKAKLYCAPIKGHSYVFWYQQVLKNEFKFLISFQNENVFDETGMPKERFSAKCLPNSPCSLEIQATKLEDSAVYFCASSPTLGQGGKKYFGPGTRLTVT.

This CDR3 reads CTSSQDLDRGATDTQYF. CDR3 sequence (DNA): TGCACCAGCAGCCAAGACCTGGACAGGGGGGCAACAGATACGCAGTATTTT. The rearrangement joins TRBV1 to TRBJ2-3; the DNA was not used to check the table's D call, TRBD1. TRBV1 is a known pseudogene. The CDR3 is 17 amino acids.

This clone was observed a handful of times. V and J are TRBV9 and TRBJ2-1, with D possibly being TRBD2 (5 bases). CDR1 and CDR2 (germline): SGDLS, YYNGEE. Trimming cost V 4 bases and J 8 bases, with 13 bases left between them. The CDR3 is 13 residues long. Written as DNA, the CDR3 is TGTGCCAGCAGCCAACTAGAGTTGGATGAGCAGTTCTTC. The encoded protein is CASSQLELDEQFF. The whole variable domain, remainder taken from reference TRBV9 and TRBJ2-1, is DSGVTQTPKHLITATGQRVTLRCSPRSGDLSVYWYQQSLDQGLQFLIQYYNGEERAKGNILERFSAQQFPDLHSELNLSSLELGDSALYFCASSQLELDEQFFGPGTRLTVL.

This chain joins TRBV5-1 and TRBJ2-3, with 13 bases that match TRBD2. There are 15 residues in the CDR3. Trimming cost V 4 bases and J 6 bases; bases outside gene matches: 5. Germline loops: CDR1 SGHRS, CDR2 YFSETQ. The CDR3 protein is CASSLLAGGLDTQYF. Written as DNA, the CDR3 is TGCGCCAGCAGCCTACTAGCGGGGGGGCTGGATACGCAGTATTTT.

The chain links TRBV2 to TRBJ1-1; TRBD1 might be the D (5 bases). This CDR3 has 13 amino acids. V was clipped by 4 bases and J by 7 bases, with 13 bases between them. The V gene's germline CDR1 is SNHLY and CDR2 FYNNEI. This CDR3 reads CASSVRGEVEAFF. In nucleotides, the CDR3 is TGTGCCAGCAGTGTAAGGGGTGAAGTTGAAGCTTTCTTT.